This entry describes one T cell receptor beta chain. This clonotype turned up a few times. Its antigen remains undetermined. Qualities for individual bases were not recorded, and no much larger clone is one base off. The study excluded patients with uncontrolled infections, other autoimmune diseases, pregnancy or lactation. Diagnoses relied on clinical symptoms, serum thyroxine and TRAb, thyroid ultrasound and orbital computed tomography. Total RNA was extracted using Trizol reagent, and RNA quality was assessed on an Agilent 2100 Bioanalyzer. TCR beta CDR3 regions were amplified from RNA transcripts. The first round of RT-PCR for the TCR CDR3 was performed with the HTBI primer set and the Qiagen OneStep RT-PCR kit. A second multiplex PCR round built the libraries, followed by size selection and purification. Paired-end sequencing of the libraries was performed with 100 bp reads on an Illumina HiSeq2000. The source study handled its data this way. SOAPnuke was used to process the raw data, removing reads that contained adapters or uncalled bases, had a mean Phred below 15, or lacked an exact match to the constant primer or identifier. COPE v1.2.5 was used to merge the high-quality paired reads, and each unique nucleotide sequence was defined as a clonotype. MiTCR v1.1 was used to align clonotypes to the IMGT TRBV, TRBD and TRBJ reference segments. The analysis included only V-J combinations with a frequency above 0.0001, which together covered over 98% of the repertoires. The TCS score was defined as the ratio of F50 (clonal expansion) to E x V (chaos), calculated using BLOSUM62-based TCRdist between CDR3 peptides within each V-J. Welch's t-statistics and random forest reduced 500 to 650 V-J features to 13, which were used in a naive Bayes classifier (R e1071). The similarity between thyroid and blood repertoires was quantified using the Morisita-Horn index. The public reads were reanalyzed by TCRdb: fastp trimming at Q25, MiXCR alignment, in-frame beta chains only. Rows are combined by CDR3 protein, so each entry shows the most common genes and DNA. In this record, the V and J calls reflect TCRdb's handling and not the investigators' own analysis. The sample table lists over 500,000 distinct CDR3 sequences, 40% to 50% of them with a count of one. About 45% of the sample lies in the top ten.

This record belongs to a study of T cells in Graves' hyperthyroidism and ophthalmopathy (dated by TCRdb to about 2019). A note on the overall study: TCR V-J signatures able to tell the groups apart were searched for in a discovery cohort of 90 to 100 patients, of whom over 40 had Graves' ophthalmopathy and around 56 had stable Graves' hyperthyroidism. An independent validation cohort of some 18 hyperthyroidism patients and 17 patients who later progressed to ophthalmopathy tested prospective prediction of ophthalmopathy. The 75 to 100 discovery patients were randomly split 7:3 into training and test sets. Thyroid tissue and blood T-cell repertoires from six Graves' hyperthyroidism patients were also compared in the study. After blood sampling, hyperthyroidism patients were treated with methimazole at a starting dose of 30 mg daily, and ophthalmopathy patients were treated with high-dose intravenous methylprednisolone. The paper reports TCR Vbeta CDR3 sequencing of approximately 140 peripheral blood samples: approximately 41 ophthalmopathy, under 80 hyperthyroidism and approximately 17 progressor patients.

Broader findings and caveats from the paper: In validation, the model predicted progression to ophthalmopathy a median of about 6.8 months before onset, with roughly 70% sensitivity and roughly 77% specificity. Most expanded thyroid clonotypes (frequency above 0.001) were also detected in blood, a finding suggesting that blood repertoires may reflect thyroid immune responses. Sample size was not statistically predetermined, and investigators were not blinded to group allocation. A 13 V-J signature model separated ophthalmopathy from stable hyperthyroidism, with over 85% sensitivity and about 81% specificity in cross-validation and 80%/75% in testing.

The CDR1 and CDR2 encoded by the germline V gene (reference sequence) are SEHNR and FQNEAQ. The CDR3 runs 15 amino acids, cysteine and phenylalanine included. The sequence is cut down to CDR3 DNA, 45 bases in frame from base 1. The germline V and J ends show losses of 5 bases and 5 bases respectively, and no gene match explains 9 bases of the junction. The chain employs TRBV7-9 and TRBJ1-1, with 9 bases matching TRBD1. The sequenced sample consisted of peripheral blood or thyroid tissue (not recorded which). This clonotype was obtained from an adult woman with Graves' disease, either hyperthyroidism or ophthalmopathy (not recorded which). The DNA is TGTGCCAGCAGCCACCGGGACAGGGAAAGGACTGAAGCTTTCTTT. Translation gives CASSHRDRERTEAFF.